This is a list of T cell receptor beta chains from one sample in a study of graft-versus-host responses after intestinal transplantation. Method: immunoSEQ multiplex PCR; TCRdb's copy keeps in-frame clones and lacks some. Counted here are some 76,000 clones, over 75% occurring once; the ten biggest clones make up around 8.6%. No antigens are known for them. Sequences were derived from unstimulated CD8+ T cells sorted from spleen or lymph node cells, sampled before transplant. The receptors here all came from a human donor who was the organ donor for an intestinal transplant. CDR3s include the opening cysteine and the closing phenylalanine or tryptophan. D genes are given only for firm matches. Size is stated for part of the rows, as once, few or many counts, or as a class when the clone is expanded.

.	TRBV6-4	TRBJ2-3	TRBD2	TGTGCCAGCAGTGACAGCGGGGGGGCCTCAGATACGCAGTATTTT	CASSDSGGASDTQYF
.	TRBV7-9	TRBJ2-5	.	TGTGCCAGCAGCTCCGAGGAGACCCAGTACTTC	CASSSEETQYF
.	TRBV6-1	TRBJ1-2	.	TGTGCCAGCACCCAAGGGATGGGGGGGGATGGCTACACCTTC	CASTQGMGGDGYTF
.	TRBV5-1	TRBJ2-7	.	TGCGCCAGCAGCTTGTTTAGGGGCTCCTACGAGCAGTACTTC	CASSLFRGSYEQYF
.	TRBV25-1	TRBJ1-2	.	TGTGCCAGCAGTGGGAATTTCTACACCTTC	CASSGNFYTF
.	TRBV10-2	TRBJ2-7	.	TGCGCCAGCAATGACGTAGGCAGGGTCTACGAGCAGTACTTC	CASNDVGRVYEQYF
.	TRBV5-1	TRBJ2-7	.	TGCGCCAGCATCGGGGATTTTTCCTACGAGCAGTACTTC	CASIGDFSYEQYF
.	TRBV4-1	TRBJ2-7	.	TGCGCCAGCAGCCAGGGGTACTCCTACGAGCAGTACTTC	CASSQGYSYEQYF
.	TRBV5-1	TRBJ2-1	.	TGCGCCAGCAGCTTGGGAGGAGGGGACAATGAGCAGTTCTTC	CASSLGGGDNEQFF
.	TRBV6-5	TRBJ2-5	.	TGTGCCAGCAGTTACTCGTCATCAGGGGTAGAGACCCAGTACTTC	CASSYSSSGVETQYF
.	TRBV13	TRBJ2-7	.	TGTGCCAGCAGCTTAAGTTCTTGGGGGAACGACGAGCAGTACTTC	CASSLSSWGNDEQYF
.	TRBV2	TRBJ1-4	.	TGTGCCGCGAAAGACAGCTATAATGAAAAACTGTTTTTT	CAAKDSYNEKLFF
.	TRBV9	TRBJ1-2	TRBD1	TGTGCCAGCAGCGCTCAGGGGGCGACGGACTATGGCTACACCTTC	CASSAQGATDYGYTF
once	TRBV30	TRBJ1-2	.	TGTGCCTGTTCGGCTTATGAGGATGGCTACACCTTC	CACSAYEDGYTF
few	TRBV6-1	TRBJ2-1	.	TGTGCCAGCAGTGAAGTTAATCTCTCCTACAATGAGCAGTTCTTC	CASSEVNLSYNEQFF
.	TRBV4-1	TRBJ1-1	.	TGCGCCAGCAGCCAAGAACAGGGAACGATAACTGAAGCTTTCTTT	CASSQEQGTITEAFF
.	TRBV7-8	TRBJ2-5	TRBD1	TGTGCCAGCAGCCTAAGGAGGGACAGGGGAATTGAGACCCAGTACTTC	CASSLRRDRGIETQYF
.	TRBV28	TRBJ1-2	.	TGTGCCAGCAGTCTCCCGATCCGGGACGCCGCTAACTATGGCTACACCTTC	CASSLPIRDAANYGYTF
.	TRBV6-1	TRBJ2-3	TRBD2	TGTGCCAGCAGTGAATGGACTAGCGGACACACAGATACGCAGTATTTT	CASSEWTSGHTDTQYF
.	TRBV7-8	TRBJ2-5	.	TGTGCCAGCAGCTTAGTAACGACAGGGAGGCGGGAGACCCAGTACTTC	CASSLVTTGRRETQYF